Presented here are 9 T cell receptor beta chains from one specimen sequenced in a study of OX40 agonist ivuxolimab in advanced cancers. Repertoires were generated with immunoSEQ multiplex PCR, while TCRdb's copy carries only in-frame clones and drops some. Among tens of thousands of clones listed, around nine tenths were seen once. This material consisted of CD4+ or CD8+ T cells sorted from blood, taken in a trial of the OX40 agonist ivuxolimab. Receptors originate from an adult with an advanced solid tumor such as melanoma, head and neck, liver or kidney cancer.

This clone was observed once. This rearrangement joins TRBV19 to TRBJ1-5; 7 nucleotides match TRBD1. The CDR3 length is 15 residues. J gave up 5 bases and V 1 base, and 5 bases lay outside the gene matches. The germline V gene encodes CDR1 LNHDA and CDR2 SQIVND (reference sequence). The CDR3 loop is CASSIATGSDQPQHF. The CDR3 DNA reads TGTGCCAGTAGTATAGCGACAGGGTCTGATCAGCCCCAGCATTTT.

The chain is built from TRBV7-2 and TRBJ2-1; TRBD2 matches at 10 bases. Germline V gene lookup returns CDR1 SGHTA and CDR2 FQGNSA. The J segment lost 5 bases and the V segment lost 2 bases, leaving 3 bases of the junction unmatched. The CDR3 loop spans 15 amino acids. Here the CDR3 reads CASSLYLAGDNEQFF. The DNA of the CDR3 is TGTGCCAGCAGCTTATACCTAGCGGGAGACAATGAGCAGTTCTTC.

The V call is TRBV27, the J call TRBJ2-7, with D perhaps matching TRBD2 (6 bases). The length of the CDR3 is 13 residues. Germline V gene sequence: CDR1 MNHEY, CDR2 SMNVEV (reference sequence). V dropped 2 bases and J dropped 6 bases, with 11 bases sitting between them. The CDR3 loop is CASSLAGRPEQYF. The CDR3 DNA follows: TGTGCCAGCAGTTTAGCGGGACGTCCCGAGCAGTACTTC.

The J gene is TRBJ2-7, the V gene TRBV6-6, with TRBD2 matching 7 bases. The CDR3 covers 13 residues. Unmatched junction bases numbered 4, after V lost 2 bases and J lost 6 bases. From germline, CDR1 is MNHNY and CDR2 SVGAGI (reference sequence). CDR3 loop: CASSYGGGGEQYF. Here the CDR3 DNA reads TGTGCCAGCAGTTACGGCGGGGGAGGCGAGCAGTACTTC.

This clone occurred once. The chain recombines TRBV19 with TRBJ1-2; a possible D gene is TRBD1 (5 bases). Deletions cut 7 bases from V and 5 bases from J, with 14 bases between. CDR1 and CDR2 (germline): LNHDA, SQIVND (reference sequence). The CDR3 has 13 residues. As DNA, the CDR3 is TGTGCCAGTAACCCGGGGACGTCATATGGCTACACCTTC. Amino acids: CASNPGTSYGYTF.

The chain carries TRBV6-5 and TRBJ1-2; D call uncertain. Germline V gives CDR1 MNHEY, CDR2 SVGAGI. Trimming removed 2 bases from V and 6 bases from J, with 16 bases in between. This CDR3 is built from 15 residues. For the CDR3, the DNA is TGTGCCAGCAGTTACAGGCTACCCAGATTGGATGGCTACACCTTC. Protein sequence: CASSYRLPRLDGYTF.

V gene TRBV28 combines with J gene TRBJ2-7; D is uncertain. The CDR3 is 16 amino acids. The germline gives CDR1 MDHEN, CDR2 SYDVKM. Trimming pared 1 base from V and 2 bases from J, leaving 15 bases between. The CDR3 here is CASSLLPGLSPYEQYF. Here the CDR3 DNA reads TGTGCCAGCAGTTTATTGCCGGGCCTTTCGCCCTACGAGCAGTACTTC.

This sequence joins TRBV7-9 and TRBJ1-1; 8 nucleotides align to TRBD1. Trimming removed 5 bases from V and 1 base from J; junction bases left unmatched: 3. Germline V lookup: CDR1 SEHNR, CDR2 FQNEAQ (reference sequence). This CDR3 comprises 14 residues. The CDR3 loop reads CASSRTGQNTEAFF. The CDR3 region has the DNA TGTGCCAGCAGCCGGACAGGGCAGAACACTGAAGCTTTCTTT.

CDR3 amino acids: CASSYWEETGELFF. The CDR3 DNA reads TGCGCCAGCAGCTATTGGGAGGAGACCGGGGAGCTGTTTTTT. The chain combines TRBV5-1 with TRBJ2-2; a weak D match, TRBD2 (6 bases). This CDR3 comprises 14 residues. The germline V and J ends were trimmed by 3 bases and 5 bases, with 11 bases remaining between them. CDR1 and CDR2 from the germline V gene are SGHRS and YFSETQ.